The rows below give T cell receptor beta chains drawn from one sample of a study of CD4+ T cells in melanoma. Profiled with immunoSEQ multiplex PCR; TCRdb holds only in-frame clones, not every one. The data show around 13,000 clones, 68% seen once. The sequenced sample was cells from a culture (not recorded whether cultured in vitro). The receptor set was obtained from a human donor with melanoma. The CDR3 runs from the conserved cysteine through the conserved F or W. D genes are given only for firm matches. Rows give clone size only sometimes, using once, few, many, or a class for an expanded clone.

TRBV9	NA	NA	TRBJ1-2	CASSVVGSGGAGGYTF	TGTGCCAGCAGCGTAGTTGGATCGGGGGGCGCGGGTGGCTACACCTTC
TRBV19	TRBD2	NA	TRBJ2-3	CASSMGLAGADTQYF	TGTGCCAGTAGTATGGGACTAGCGGGGGCCGATACGCAGTATTTT
TRBV5-1	NA	NA	TRBJ1-4	CASSSNWGEKLFF	TGCGCCAGCAGCTCGAATTGGGGTGAAAAACTGTTTTTT
TRBV4-1	NA	few	TRBJ1-4	CASSQSDNTLRGKLFF	TGCGCCAGCAGCCAGTCGGACAACACCCTCCGGGGGAAACTGTTTTTT
TRBV5-8	NA	once	TRBJ2-4	CASRFLPMGAAKNIQYF	TGTGCCAGCAGATTCCTGCCTATGGGGGCTGCCAAAAACATTCAGTACTTC
TRBV7-2	TRBD2	few	TRBJ2-3	CASSLRGGGGATDTQYF	TGTGCCAGCAGCTTACGAGGTGGCGGGGGGGCAACAGATACGCAGTATTTT
TRBV27	TRBD2	NA	TRBJ2-2	CASSLLLAGGSAGELFF	TGTGCCAGCAGTCTCTTACTAGCGGGGGGTTCCGCCGGGGAGCTGTTTTTT
TRBV18	NA	few	TRBJ1-3	CASSLQGGGNTIYF	TGTGCCAGCTCACTGCAGGGAGGTGGAAACACCATATATTTT
TRBV2	NA	NA	TRBJ1-4	CASQQYSTNEKLFF	TGTGCCAGTCAGCAGTATTCAACTAATGAAAAACTGTTTTTT
TRBV18	NA	NA	TRBJ1-5	CASSPGGRVSNQPQHF	TGTGCCAGCTCACCGGGAGGGAGGGTGAGCAATCAGCCCCAGCATTTT
TRBV19	NA	NA	TRBJ1-5	CASSIRQGRGNQPQHF	TGTGCCAGTAGTATTCGTCAGGGGAGGGGCAATCAGCCCCAGCATTTT
TRBV25-1	NA	NA	TRBJ2-3	CASSEWRGTDTQYF	TGTGCCAGCAGTGAATGGCGGGGCACAGATACGCAGTATTTT
TRBV5-4	NA	NA	TRBJ2-3	CASSQLTGTSTDTQYF	TGTGCCAGCAGCCAACTCACGGGTACTAGCACAGATACGCAGTATTTT
TRBV4-2	NA	few	TRBJ2-1	CASSQDTGIGLQFF	TGTGCCAGCAGCCAAGACACAGGGATAGGTTTGCAGTTCTTC
TRBV6-5	NA	NA	TRBJ2-1	CASTRPDFNEQFF	TGTGCCAGCACTCGACCAGATTTCAATGAGCAGTTCTTC
TRBV6-5	TRBD2	once	TRBJ2-7	CASFGTGTNYEQYF	TGTGCCAGCTTCGGGACCGGGACTAACTACGAGCAGTACTTC
TRBV4-1	NA	NA	TRBJ2-1	CASSSPGKGDGYNEQFF	TGCGCCAGCAGCTCCCCCGGTAAGGGGGATGGCTACAATGAGCAGTTCTTC
TRBV5-1	NA	NA	TRBJ1-2	CASSLALSTLKVGYTF	TGCGCCAGCAGCTTGGCGCTTTCAACCCTAAAGGTCGGCTACACCTTC
TRBV9	NA	NA	TRBJ2-3	CASSVDPGGWGTDTQYF	TGTGCCAGCAGCGTAGATCCGGGTGGATGGGGCACAGATACGCAGTATTTT
TRBV7-9	TRBD1	few	TRBJ1-2	CASSFPGQNYGYTF	TGTGCCAGCAGCTTCCCGGGACAGAACTATGGCTACACCTTC
TRBV5-5	TRBD1	NA	TRBJ1-6	CASSPSTGYNSPLHF	TGTGCCAGCAGCCCATCGACAGGGTATAATTCACCCCTCCACTTT
TRBV7-3	NA	NA	TRBJ2-3	CASSPEVRGGVNTDTQYF	TGTGCCAGCAGCCCAGAGGTCAGGGGGGGGGTTAACACAGATACGCAGTATTTT
TRBV7-9	TRBD1	NA	TRBJ2-1	CASRPTGAIRNEQFF	TGTGCCAGCAGGCCTACAGGGGCTATTAGGAATGAGCAGTTCTTC
TRBV5-1	TRBD2	NA	TRBJ2-1	CASSLQLAGVSSYNEQFF	TGCGCCAGCAGCTTGCAACTAGCGGGGGTGAGCTCCTACAATGAGCAGTTCTTC
TRBV5-5	NA	NA	TRBJ1-1	CASSRGENTEAFF	TGTGCCAGCAGCCGGGGTGAGAACACTGAAGCTTTCTTT
TRBV7-9	NA	few	TRBJ2-2	CASSLQGTGELFF	TGTGCCAGCAGCTTGCAGGGAACCGGGGAGCTGTTTTTT
TRBV27	TRBD1	NA	TRBJ2-7	CASSDRYEQYF	TGTGCCAGCTCGGACAGGTACGAGCAGTACTTC
TRBV5-1	NA	medium-sized	TRBJ2-7	CASSLGQIYEQYF	TGCGCCAGCAGCTTGGGTCAGATCTACGAGCAGTACTTC
TRBV7-9	TRBD2	once	TRBJ2-7	CASSLPGTKDYEQYF	TGTGCCAGCAGCTTACCAGGGACTAAAGACTACGAGCAGTACTTC
TRBV28	TRBD2	medium-sized	TRBJ2-3	CASSSASGGSTDTQYF	TGTGCCAGCAGTTCCGCTAGCGGGGGCAGCACAGATACGCAGTATTTT
TRBV5-4	NA	NA	TRBJ2-5	CASSLEVGIQETQYF	TGTGCCAGCAGCTTGGAGGTGGGCATCCAAGAGACCCAGTACTTC
TRBV5-1	NA	NA	TRBJ1-2	CASSLASTGPYGYTF	TGCGCCAGCAGCTTGGCCAGCACCGGGCCCTATGGCTACACCTTC
TRBV5-6	NA	NA	TRBJ2-2	CASSLVQSNTGELFF	TGTGCCAGCAGCTTAGTACAGAGTAACACCGGGGAGCTGTTTTTT
TRBV5-1	TRBD1	medium-sized	TRBJ2-5	CASRQGGPRETQYF	TGCGCCAGCAGGCAAGGGGGCCCCAGGGAGACCCAGTACTTC
TRBV7-9	NA	NA	TRBJ2-3	CASSPGLSASTDTQYF	TGTGCCAGCAGCCCAGGACTGAGCGCTAGCACAGATACGCAGTATTTT
TRBV12-2	NA	NA	TRBJ2-3	CASRLVREGFGTSLADTQYF	TGTGCAAGTCGCTTAGTCAGGGAAGGCTTCGGGACTAGCTTGGCAGATACGCAGTATTTT
TRBV7-9	TRBD1	NA	TRBJ1-2	CASSNPGQGAKYGYTF	TGTGCCAGCAGCAACCCGGGACAGGGGGCTAAATATGGCTACACCTTC
TRBV5-6	TRBD1	NA	TRBJ1-1	CASSLYPDRLTEAFF	TGTGCCAGCAGCTTGTACCCGGACAGGCTCACTGAAGCTTTCTTT
TRBV7-9	TRBD1	few	TRBJ1-1	CASSKRGQGGEAFF	TGTGCCAGCAGCAAGAGGGGACAGGGCGGGGAAGCTTTCTTT
TRBV4-1	NA	NA	TRBJ2-5	CASSQRGNKETQYF	TGCGCCAGCAGCCAGCGGGGAAATAAAGAGACCCAGTACTTC
TRBV2	NA	few	TRBJ1-1	CASSSNTEAFF	TGTGCCAGCAGTTCGAACACTGAAGCTTTCTTT
TRBV30	TRBD1	NA	TRBJ1-2	CAWGGTGVGYTF	TGTGCCTGGGGTGGGACAGGGGTTGGCTACACCTTC